Detailed here is one TCR beta chain. J gave up 4 bases and V 2 bases, and 8 bases lay outside the gene matches. Germline CDR1 is KGHDR and CDR2 is SFDVKD. This CDR3 region has 17 residues. The entry originates in a study of CD8 T cells in Susac syndrome. After extraction with the RNeasy kit, about 0.45 to 1 ug of the RNA was reverse transcribed using random hexamers. TCRdb passed the immunoSEQ multiplex PCR reads through MiXCR, listing each CDR3 protein once. The table has about 210,000 distinct CDR3 sequences, 95% seen once; the top ten hold 0.1%. Blood CD8+ and CD4+ T cells underwent high-throughput TCR beta sequencing.

The origin of this receptor is a human donor in good health. Sequenced: CD4+ T cells from PBMCs. This chain links TRBV24-1 with TRBJ2-1; 9 nucleotides align to TRBD2. CDR3 region: CATSDSRERGVYNEQFF. DNA of the CDR3: TGTGCCACCAGTGATTCTCGGGAGCGGGGGGTATACAATGAGCAGTTCTTC.